This T cell receptor beta chain was found in a study of T cells after yellow fever vaccination. Whole-study results and caveats: Repertoires obtained by FACS sorting could include abundant clonotypes that entered as contaminants from the bulk population. The CD4 and CD8 compartments had a small share of their clonotypes in common.

A note on this clonotype: Its cognate antigen is unknown.

This CDR3 has 16 residues. Germline loops: CDR1 SQVTM, CDR2 ANQGSEA. The ends were cut back, 2 bases at V and 4 bases at J, with 20 bases in the middle. A single record per CDR3 protein comes from TCRdb applying MiXCR to the 5' RACE reads. The repertoire has approximately 300,000 distinct CDR3 sequences, about 6.9% of them found once; the top ten carry roughly a sixth. Source: PBMCs, taken roughly 45 days after the first yellow fever vaccination. The clonotype comes from a man aged 18-30 years who received the YFV17D yellow fever vaccine. The rearrangement uses TRBV29-1 and TRBJ2-5; D may correspond to TRBD1 or TRBD2 (6 bases each). Written as DNA, the CDR3 is TGCAGCGTTGAAATCCTGACCCGAGGAGGGGGAGAGACCCAGTACTTC. Encoded protein: CSVEILTRGGGETQYF.